This record looks at one T cell receptor (beta chain) sequence and its context. The antigen it binds to is not known. Base-call qualities are not available, and no considerably larger clone is one nucleotide away. The immunoSEQ Assay, a bias-controlled multiplex PCR, was used to amplify TCRbeta CDR3 regions from genomic DNA. From the authors' description of their analysis: Nucleated cell counts per sample were estimated from amplification of reference gene primers within the assay. To quantify the absolute abundance of each unique TCRbeta CDR3 rearrangement, sequence reads were collapsed and filtered. For each sample, productive Simpson clonality was calculated as the square root of Simpson's diversity index across productive rearrangements. The source is immuneACCESS, and TCRdb retained only in-frame sequences with V and J called. Part of the clones is not carried over; for the studies checked, unresolved V genes explain less than half of this, and the remainder is unexplained. V and J calls and clone size are as listed in that table; D and trimming were resolved from the DNA. The sample table records about 190,000 clones; roughly 80% of these occur just once. Together, the top ten hold approximately 3% of the sample.

The sample originates from a study of blood T cell repertoires in COVID-19 (dated by TCRdb to between 2020 and 2021). About the study as a whole: The collaborator samples originated in the United States, Italy and Spain and spanned the acute and convalescent phases of COVID-19. The repertoires were made available in a free public database intended to serve as a resource for research on the immune response to SARS-CoV-2. The prospective study material was composed of cDNA or gDNA derived from T cells, B-cell-depleted T cells, or PBMCs. Nearly every sample came with metadata listing a de-identified subject ID, COVID-19 status, age in years and sex. The dataset comprised deeply sampled blood TCRbeta repertoires from subjects exposed to, actively infected with, or recovered from COVID-19. Samples came from the ongoing ImmuneRACE study (first 160 participants) plus 1,254 subjects from 6 global collaborators. Where HLA class I and class II types were available, the types were taken from metadata supplied by the sample provider, not from assay-based typing. The study at large found these results: The quantity of clinical and demographic metadata differed by source and by participant and was supplied without curation.

CDR1 is given as SGHTA and CDR2 as FQGNSA, both from the germline V gene. Reading from cysteine to phenylalanine, the CDR3 counts 15 amino acids. CDR3 DNA only is kept here, 45 bases in frame from base 1. The junction shows trimming of 0 bases on V and 4 bases on J, plus 12 bases between the germline ends. Enrolling through a virtual design, the prospective study's participants ranged in age from roughly 18 to 90 years and lived across roughly 24 United States geographic areas. To assign participants to cohorts, the prospective study relied on clinical history that participants themselves reported in a screening survey and a study questionnaire. Recovered participants in ImmuneRACE Cohort 3 were defined by two consecutive negative NP/OP PCR tests, clearance by a healthcare professional, or resolution of symptoms. In the prospective study, mobile phlebotomists collected whole blood, serum and a nasopharyngeal or oropharyngeal swab from each participant. Over a roughly 2-month period, participants in the prospective study had the option of providing additional blood draws and questionnaires. Before DNA extraction, blood samples from the prospective study were shipped at room temperature or frozen.

The chain is assembled from TRBV7-2 and TRBJ2-5; the best D guess is TRBD2, with 7 bases matching. This TCR was sampled from a woman aged 25 to 39 who had recovered from COVID-19. What was sequenced was PBMCs or T cells enriched from blood (not recorded which). The nucleotides read TGTGCCAGCAGCTTAGCAGGGGGGGCCTTAGAGACCCAGTACTTC. This sequence encodes CASSLAGGALETQYF.